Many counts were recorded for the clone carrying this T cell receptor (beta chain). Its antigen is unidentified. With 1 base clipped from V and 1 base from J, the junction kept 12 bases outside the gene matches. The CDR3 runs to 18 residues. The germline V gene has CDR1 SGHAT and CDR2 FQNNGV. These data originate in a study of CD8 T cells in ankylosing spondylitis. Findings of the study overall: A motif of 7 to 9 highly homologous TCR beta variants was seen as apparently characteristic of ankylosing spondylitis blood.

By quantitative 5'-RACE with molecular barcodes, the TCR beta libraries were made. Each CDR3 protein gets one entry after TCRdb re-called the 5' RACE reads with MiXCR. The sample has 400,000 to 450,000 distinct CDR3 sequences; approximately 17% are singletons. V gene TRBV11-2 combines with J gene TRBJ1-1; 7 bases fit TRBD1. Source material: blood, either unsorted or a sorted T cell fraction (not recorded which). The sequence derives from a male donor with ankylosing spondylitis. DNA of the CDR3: TGTGCCAGCAGCTTAGTAGCAACGACAGGGAGAGGGAACACTGAAGCTTTCTTT. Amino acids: CASSLVATTGRGNTEAFF. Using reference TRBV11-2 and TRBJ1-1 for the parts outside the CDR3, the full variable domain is EAGVAQSPRYKIIEKRQSVAFWCNPISGHATLYWYQQILGQGPKLLIQFQNNGVVDDSQLPKDRFSAERLKGVDSTLKIQPAKLEDSAVYLCASSLVATTGRGNTEAFFGQGTRLTVV.